This T cell receptor (beta chain) originates from a study of T cells after yellow fever vaccination. Study-wide points: Booster sampling recovered most clones from primary vaccination (roughly 97% CD4, over 75% CD8). FACS-sorted repertoires might harbor abundant contaminating clonotypes from the bulk population.

Points on this clonotype: Antigen unknown.

MiXCR was run by TCRdb on the 5' RACE reads, yielding one entry per CDR3 protein. The sample has nearly 350,000 distinct CDR3 sequences, 8% to 9.5% seen once. The CDR3 consists of 16 residues. After removal of 4 bases from V and 2 bases from J, the junction contained 9 bases not matched to a gene. Germline V gene sequence: CDR1 SEHNR, CDR2 FQNEAQ (reference sequence). Sequencing used PBMCs, obtained about 41 days after the first yellow fever vaccination. V and J are TRBV7-9 and TRBJ1-2; 8 bases align to TRBD1. The clonotype originates from a man aged 18-30 years who received the YFV17D yellow fever vaccine. CDR3 residues: CASSSTSRGLNYGYTF. In nucleotides, the CDR3 is TGTGCCAGCAGCTCAACTAGCAGGGGGCTGAACTATGGCTACACCTTC.